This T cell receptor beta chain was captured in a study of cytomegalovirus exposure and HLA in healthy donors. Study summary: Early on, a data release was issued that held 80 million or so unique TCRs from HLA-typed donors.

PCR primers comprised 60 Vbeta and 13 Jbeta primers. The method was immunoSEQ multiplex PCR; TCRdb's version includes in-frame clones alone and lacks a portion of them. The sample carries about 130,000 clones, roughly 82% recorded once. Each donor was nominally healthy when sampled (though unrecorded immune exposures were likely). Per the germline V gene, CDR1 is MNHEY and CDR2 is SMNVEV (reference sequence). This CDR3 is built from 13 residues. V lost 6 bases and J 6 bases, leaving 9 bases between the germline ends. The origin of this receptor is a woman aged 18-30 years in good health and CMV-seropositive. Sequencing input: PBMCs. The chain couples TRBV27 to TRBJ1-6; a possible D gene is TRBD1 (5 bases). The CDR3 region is CASRGGTNSPLHF. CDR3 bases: TGTGCCAGCAGGGGGGGTACTAATTCACCCCTCCACTTT.